The present entry profiles one T cell receptor beta chain with its context. This receptor's antigen is unknown. No quality values exist for individual bases; no much larger clone is one base distant. Library preparation was by the immunoSEQ multiplex PCR assay. The deep sequencing platform assayed about 10^5 TCR templates per sample. Genomic DNA extracted from sorted T cells was the material used for TCRbeta CDR3 sequencing. On the study's bioinformatics: The R programming language was used for clonal analysis of TCRbeta CDR3 data. Unstimulated samples were compared with post-reaction CFSE-low samples to define alloreactive CD4+ and CD8+ clones. Regulatory or non-regulatory origin of alloreactive CD4+ clones was assigned by matching sequences to the sorted unstimulated Treg and non-Treg repertoires. TCRdb limited this immuneACCESS table to in-frame rearrangements with V and J called. A share of clones is missing; checked studies link under half to unresolved V genes, and the rest is unexplained. V and J calls plus clone size are reproduced from that table; the DNA served to infer D and trimming. For this sample there are 110,000 or so clones; around 92% appear just once. The ten largest clones add up to under 0.75% of the sample.

The sample comes from a study of siplizumab effects on memory and regulatory T cells (dated by TCRdb to about 2019). Study-wide context: The study looked at the effect of siplizumab, an anti-CD2 antibody, on alloreactive T-cell subsets in allogeneic mixed lymphocyte reactions made from human PBMCs.

Results the study describes overall, beyond this receptor: The cumulative frequency of alloreactive sequences traceable to unstimulated CD4+ memory T cells was significantly reduced by siplizumab. The suppressive function of proliferating Tregs from siplizumab cultures was not functionally confirmed. Compared with memory T cells, unstimulated naive T cells appeared more diverse, and naive cells seemed to make a substantial contribution to the alloresponse. Among mappable alloreactive CD4+ clones, the Treg-derived fraction averaged approximately 63% with siplizumab versus approximately 27% in control reactions. Sequences below about 10^-5 frequency were poorly captured, so only a minor fraction of alloreactive clones could be mapped to unstimulated subsets. About 75-97% of proliferating CD4+ or CD8+ clones could not be given a naive or memory phenotype.

TCRbeta CDR3 sequencing was performed on sorted unstimulated T cells and on proliferating T cells recovered from mixed lymphocyte reactions. Fresh whole blood from ten HLA-typed healthy donors served as the source for isolating PBMCs. To map where alloreactive clones came from, unstimulated CD4+ regulatory T cells were FACS-sorted. CDR1 and CDR2 are drawn from the germline V gene: SGHTA, FQGTGA. The CDR3 has 11 amino acids, counting the end cysteine and phenylalanine. Only the CDR3 part of the read is kept: 33 bases, read in frame from the first base. The germline ends are 4 bases apart after V is trimmed by 8 bases and J by 2 bases.

Sequenced: Tregs sorted from blood. This receptor was taken from a human donor in good health. The rearranged segments are TRBV7-3 and TRBJ2-1; no confident D gene assignment can be made. The nucleotides read TGTGCCAGCGCGGCCTACAATGAGCAGTTCTTC. It encodes CASAAYNEQFF.